The rows below give T cell receptor beta chains drawn from one sample of a study of beta chain features in type 1 diabetes. Sequenced by immunoSEQ multiplex PCR; TCRdb stores in-frame clones only, minus some. This sample has hundreds of thousands of clones, with around 15% found just once. The sequencing input was naive CD4+ T cells from blood. The receptors originated from a man between 18 and 35 years old with type 1 diabetes. The CDR3 runs from the conserved cysteine through the conserved F or W. A D gene is named only where the DNA matches it firmly. Size values are once, few and many counts, or a class for expanded clones, and some rows have none.

.	TRBJ2-5	TRBV1	.	CTSSQDLPHF	TGCACCAGCAGCCAAGACCTCCCCCACTTC
.	TRBJ1-1	TRBV19	few	CASSIDPSQSNTEAFF	TGTGCCAGTAGTATAGATCCGTCCCAGTCGAACACTGAAGCTTTCTTT
.	TRBJ1-1	TRBV5-6	few	CASSAQPTANTEAFF	TGTGCCAGCAGCGCTCAGCCGACAGCGAACACTGAAGCTTTCTTT
TRBD2	TRBJ2-3	TRBV5-1	few	CASSLGLAGAVTDTQYF	TGCGCCAGCAGCTTGGGACTAGCGGGGGCCGTCACAGATACGCAGTATTTT
.	TRBJ1-1	TRBV5-4	.	CASSLDSVSSTEAFF	TGTGCCAGCAGCTTGGATTCGGTTTCGAGCACTGAAGCTTTCTTT
.	TRBJ1-1	TRBV29-1	.	CSVGWQENTEAFF	TGCAGCGTTGGGTGGCAGGAGAACACTGAAGCTTTCTTT
.	TRBJ1-1	TRBV15	.	CATSRDWVGTEAFF	TGTGCCACCAGCAGAGATTGGGTCGGCACTGAAGCTTTCTTT
.	TRBJ2-2	TRBV7-7	.	CASSFQGAGELFF	TGTGCCAGCAGCTTCCAGGGAGCCGGGGAGCTGTTTTTT
.	TRBJ2-7	TRBV27	few	CASSLRVGRYEQYF	TGTGCCAGCAGTCTCAGGGTAGGGCGATACGAGCAGTACTTC
.	TRBJ1-1	TRBV29-1	few	CSVAKGGVATEAFF	TGCAGCGTGGCAAAAGGTGGGGTGGCCACTGAAGCTTTCTTT
.	TRBJ2-3	TRBV2	few	CASSPSASTDTQYF	TGTGCCAGCAGCCCCTCGGCAAGCACAGATACGCAGTATTTT
TRBD1	TRBJ2-3	TRBV27	.	CASSLGTGMNTQYF	TGTGCCAGCAGTTTAGGGACAGGGATGAATACGCAGTATTTT
TRBD2	TRBJ2-1	TRBV5-1	.	CASSLGTSGVGEQFF	TGCGCCAGCAGCTTGGGGACTAGCGGGGTCGGTGAGCAGTTCTTC
.	TRBJ1-1	TRBV30	.	CAWRAFLNTEAFF	TGTGCCTGGAGGGCGTTCCTGAACACTGAAGCTTTCTTT
TRBD1	TRBJ1-5	TRBV2	.	CASSSGQLVNQPQHF	TGTGCCAGCAGCTCGGGACAGCTAGTTAATCAGCCCCAGCATTTT
TRBD1	TRBJ1-5	TRBV30	few	CAWSVQGFQPQHF	TGTGCCTGGAGTGTACAGGGGTTTCAGCCCCAGCATTTT
.	TRBJ2-1	TRBV19	.	CASSIDKWVNEQFF	TGTGCCAGTAGTATAGACAAATGGGTTAATGAGCAGTTCTTC
TRBD2	TRBJ2-3	TRBV29-1	.	CSVVKLAGSTDTQYF	TGCAGCGTTGTCAAACTAGCGGGGAGCACAGATACGCAGTATTTT
TRBD2	TRBJ2-7	TRBV6-5	.	CASRRTSGEQYF	TGTGCCAGCAGACGGACTAGCGGCGAGCAGTACTTC
.	TRBJ2-1	TRBV2	few	CASSQGIQEQFF	TGTGCCAGCAGTCAGGGGATTCAGGAGCAGTTCTTC
.	TRBJ2-3	TRBV27	.	CASSRMGFGTDTQYF	TGTGCCAGCAGTAGAATGGGGTTCGGAACAGATACGCAGTATTTT
.	TRBJ1-1	TRBV4-2	.	CASSQVETGIGTEAFF	TGTGCCAGCAGCCAAGTGGAGACAGGAATTGGCACTGAAGCTTTCTTT
.	TRBJ1-2	TRBV2	few	CASSGTNYGYTF	TGTGCCAGCAGTGGGACAAACTATGGCTACACCTTC
.	TRBJ1-1	TRBV29-1	.	CSVSGRLNTEAFF	TGCAGCGTTAGTGGCCGGTTGAACACTGAAGCTTTCTTT
.	TRBJ1-2	TRBV2	.	CASSERGASYGHTF	TGTGCCAGCAGTGAGCGGGGGGCCAGCTATGGCCACACCTTC
.	TRBJ1-3	TRBV15	few	CATSRDQEGNTIYF	TGTGCCACCAGCAGAGATCAAGAGGGAAACACCATATATTTT
.	TRBJ1-5	TRBV30	few	CAWSVHPNQPQHF	TGTGCCTGGAGTGTACACCCAAATCAGCCCCAGCATTTT
.	TRBJ1-5	TRBV6-1	.	CASSEALGGQGQPQHF	TGTGCCAGCAGTGAAGCTTTGGGGGGGCAGGGTCAGCCCCAGCATTTT
.	TRBJ2-7	TRBV18	.	CASSPPSEPYEQYF	TGTGCCAGCTCACCACCGTCGGAACCCTACGAGCAGTACTTC
.	TRBJ2-1	TRBV29-1	.	CSVHPGGKEQFF	TGCAGCGTTCATCCTGGAGGGAAGGAGCAGTTCTTC
.	TRBJ1-3	TRBV19	.	CASSIAHNLLSGNTIYF	TGTGCCAGTAGTATAGCGCATAATCTGCTCTCTGGAAACACCATATATTTT
.	TRBJ1-6	TRBV6-1	.	CASSGPGGNSPLHF	TGTGCCAGCAGTGGACCCGGTGGTAATTCACCCCTCCACTTT
TRBD1	TRBJ2-3	TRBV27	.	CASSLGQGSDTQYF	TGTGCCAGCAGTTTGGGACAGGGGAGCGATACGCAGTATTTT
TRBD2	TRBJ2-5	TRBV7-3	few	CASSPGTSGAQETQYF	TGTGCCAGCAGCCCCGGGACTAGCGGGGCCCAAGAGACCCAGTACTTC
.	TRBJ1-2	TRBV4-1	.	CASSQEERQRGKGYTF	TGCGCCAGCAGCCAAGAAGAGAGGCAGAGAGGTAAAGGCTACACCTTC
.	TRBJ2-7	TRBV25-1	few	CASSEVEPSYEQYF	TGTGCCAGCAGTGAAGTAGAACCCTCCTACGAGCAGTACTTC
.	TRBJ1-1	TRBV7-9	few	CASSSTGIMNTEAFF	TGTGCCAGCAGCTCCACAGGGATCATGAACACTGAAGCTTTCTTT
.	TRBJ1-2	TRBV20-1	few	CSARTLGGYTF	TGCAGTGCTAGGACATTGGGTGGCTACACCTTC
TRBD1	TRBJ2-5	TRBV28	few	CASSLLGRGRETQYF	TGTGCCAGCAGTTTATTAGGCAGGGGGCGAGAGACCCAGTACTTC
TRBD1	TRBJ2-7	TRBV7-8	.	CASSSTGTGYYEQYF	TGTGCCAGCAGCTCCACCGGGACAGGGTACTACGAGCAGTACTTC
.	TRBJ1-6	TRBV14	.	CASSQGISGGGSPLHF	TGTGCCAGCAGCCAAGGGATATCAGGAGGGGGTTCACCCCTCCACTTT
.	TRBJ1-5	TRBV6-5	.	CASSTTGTYQPQHF	TGTGCCAGCAGTACGACCGGGACCTATCAGCCCCAGCATTTT
.	TRBJ2-5	TRBV6-5	few	CASSEKRETQYF	TGTGCCAGCAGCGAGAAGCGGGAGACCCAGTACTTC
.	TRBJ1-4	TRBV4-1	few	CASQRPGATNEKLFF	TGCGCCAGTCAGAGGCCAGGGGCGACTAATGAAAAACTGTTTTTT
.	TRBJ2-4	TRBV28	.	CASTLPAAKNIQYF	TGTGCCAGCACCCTCCCGGCGGCCAAAAACATTCAGTACTTC
.	TRBJ2-2	TRBV9	few	CASSGHPGSAGELFF	TGTGCCAGCAGCGGCCACCCAGGTAGTGCCGGGGAGCTGTTTTTT
.	TRBJ2-7	TRBV7-9	few	CASSEESFHYEQYF	TGTGCCAGCTCTGAGGAGTCGTTTCACTACGAGCAGTACTTC
TRBD2	TRBJ2-5	TRBV14	few	CASSPLAGGLQETQYF	TGTGCCAGCAGCCCCCTAGCGGGGGGTTTACAAGAGACCCAGTACTTC
TRBD2	TRBJ2-1	TRBV5-1	.	CASTRLAGGNNEQFF	TGCGCCAGCACCAGACTAGCGGGGGGAAACAATGAGCAGTTCTTC
.	TRBJ2-3	TRBV25-1	few	CASSKGDKKNTQYF	TGTGCCAGCAGTAAAGGGGACAAAAAGAATACGCAGTATTTT
.	TRBJ1-5	TRBV15	.	CATSRADSDDQPQHF	TGTGCCACCAGCAGGGCCGACAGTGACGATCAGCCCCAGCATTTT
.	TRBJ1-4	TRBV28	few	CASSFWPQNEKLFF	TGTGCCAGCAGTTTTTGGCCCCAAAATGAAAAACTGTTTTTT